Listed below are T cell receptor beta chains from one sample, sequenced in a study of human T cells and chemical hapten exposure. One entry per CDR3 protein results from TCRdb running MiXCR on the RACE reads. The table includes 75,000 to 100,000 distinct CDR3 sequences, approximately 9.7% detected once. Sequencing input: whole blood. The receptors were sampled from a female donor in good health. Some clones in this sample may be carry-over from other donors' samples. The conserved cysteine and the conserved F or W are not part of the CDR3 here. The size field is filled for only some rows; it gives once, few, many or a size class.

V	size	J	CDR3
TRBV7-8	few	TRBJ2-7	ASSPDGTAFRQY
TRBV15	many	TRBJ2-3	ATSRDYSKFADTQY
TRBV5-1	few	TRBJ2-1	ASRPRQGTGRDEQF
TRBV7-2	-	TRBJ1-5	ASSNAAGSNQPQH
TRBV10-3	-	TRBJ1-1	AIRPGPNTEAF
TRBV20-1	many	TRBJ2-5	SARDDGGSETQY
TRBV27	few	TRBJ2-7	ASGGGTFFEQY
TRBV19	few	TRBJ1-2	ASNPTQGALKRYGYT
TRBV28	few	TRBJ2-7	AINPGHNSYEQY
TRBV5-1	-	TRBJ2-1	ASSSGTGIHNEQF
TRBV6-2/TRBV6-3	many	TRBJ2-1	ASSYGAKGQGQF
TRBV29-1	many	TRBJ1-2	SVVETGEGYT
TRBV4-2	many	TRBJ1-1	ASSQETGRGLTEAF
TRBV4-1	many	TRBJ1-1	ASSQEGIGGPG
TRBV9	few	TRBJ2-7	ASSTRDRGTYEQY
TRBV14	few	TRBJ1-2	ASSQSTPGNYGYT
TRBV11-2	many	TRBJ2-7	ASSFGDGSSYEQY
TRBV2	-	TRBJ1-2	ASSVLIYGYT
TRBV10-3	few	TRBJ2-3	AISESSLAGEADTQY
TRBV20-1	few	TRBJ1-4	SATLGNYNEKLF
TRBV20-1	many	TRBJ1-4	SARDSRGNEKLF
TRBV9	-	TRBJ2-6	ASSVGQGAGANVLT
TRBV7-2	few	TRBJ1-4	ASSLGVGYGEKLF
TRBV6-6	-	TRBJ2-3	ASSYTRGAGTDTQY
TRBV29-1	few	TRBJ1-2	SVDRQTGNYGYT
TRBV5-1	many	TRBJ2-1	ASSLGTSGRNEQF
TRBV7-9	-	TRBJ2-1	ASSTGIVDEQF
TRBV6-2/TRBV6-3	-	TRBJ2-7	ASTLQGNYEQY
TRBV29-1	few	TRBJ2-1	SVGETSYNEQF
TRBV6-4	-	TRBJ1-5	ASSDDSNQPQH
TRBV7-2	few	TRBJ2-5	ASSSGTATQY